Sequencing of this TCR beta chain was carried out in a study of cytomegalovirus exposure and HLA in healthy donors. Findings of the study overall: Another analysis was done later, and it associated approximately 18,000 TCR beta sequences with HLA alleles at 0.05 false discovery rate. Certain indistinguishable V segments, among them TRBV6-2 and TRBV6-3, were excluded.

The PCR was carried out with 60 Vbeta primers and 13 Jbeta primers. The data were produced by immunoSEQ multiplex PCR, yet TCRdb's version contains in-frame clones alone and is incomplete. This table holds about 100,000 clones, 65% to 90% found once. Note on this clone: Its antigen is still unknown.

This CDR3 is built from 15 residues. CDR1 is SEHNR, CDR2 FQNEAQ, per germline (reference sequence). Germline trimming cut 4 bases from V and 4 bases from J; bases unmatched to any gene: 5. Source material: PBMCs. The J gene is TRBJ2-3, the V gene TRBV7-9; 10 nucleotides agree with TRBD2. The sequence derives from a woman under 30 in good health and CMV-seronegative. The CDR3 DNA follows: TGTGCCAGCAGCTCCCTAGCGGGAGTCGCAGATACGCAGTATTTT. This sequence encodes CASSSLAGVADTQYF.